This TCR beta chain appears in the sequencing data of a study of blood T cell repertoires in COVID-19. Study background: Acute and convalescent COVID-19 specimens originated in the United States, Italy and Spain. T cells, B-cell-depleted T cells, or PBMCs supplied cDNA or gDNA.

Original analysis: By means of reference gene primer amplification, nucleated cell counts were estimated. Generated by immunoSEQ multiplex PCR, the TCRdb table keeps only in-frame clones and is missing some. For V, J and clone size, that table is used; D and trimming come from the DNA. Altogether under 250,000 clones are present, roughly 86% being singletons, with the ten largest covering 5.5% to 7.5%. With V trimmed by 5 bases and J by 5 bases, 9 bases remained unmatched. The CDR3 extends over 15 amino acids. The V gene's germline CDR1 is SNHLY and CDR2 FYNNEI. This clonotype was obtained from a woman in her 70s with active or convalescent COVID-19. The material sequenced was peripheral blood. The chain joins TRBV2 to TRBJ2-7; 10 bases fit TRBD1. The CDR3 spells CASSPDRGPTDEQYF. CDR3 nucleotide sequence: TGTGCCAGCAGTCCAGACAGGGGGCCCACAGACGAGCAGTACTTC.